Listed here are 24 T cell receptor beta chains from one sample, sequenced in a study of response to subunit inactivated influenza vaccine. TCRdb ran MiXCR on the RT-PCR reads and lists one entry per CDR3 protein. This sample has 650,000 to 800,000 distinct CDR3 sequences; about 18% occur once, and the top ten carry approximately 10%. The sequencing here drew on PBMCs from blood, taken around 5 days after vaccination. The source of these receptors is a man between 50 and 59 years old who received an inactivated influenza vaccine.

The V call is TRBV5-1, the J call TRBJ2-2, with D possibly called TRBD1 or TRBD2 (6 bases each). The CDR3 runs 16 residues. The germline CDR1 and CDR2 sequences are SGHRS and YFSETQ. Trimming pared 4 bases from V and 4 bases from J, leaving 17 bases between. CDR3 region: CASSPGAAPTTGELFF. The DNA for the CDR3 is TGCGCCAGCAGCCCGGGGGCAGCTCCGACCACCGGGGAGCTGTTTTTT. The full variable domain, rest sourced from reference TRBV5-1 and TRBJ2-2, is KAGVTQTPRYLIKTRGQQVTLSCSPISGHRSVSWYQQTPGQGLQFLFEYFSETQRNKGNFPGRFSGRQFSNSRSEMNVSTLELGDSALYLCASSPGAAPTTGELFFGEGSRLTVL.

This clonotype has more than one count but fewer than ten. The chain couples TRBV12-3 or TRBV12-4 to TRBJ2-3; D possibly uses TRBD1 or TRBD2 (5 bases each). Trimming took off 1 base at V and 4 bases at J, with 12 bases between the two ends. The CDR3 spans 15 residues. The CDR3 is CASSLGGWDPDTQYF. In DNA form, the CDR3 reads TGTGCCAGCAGTTTAGGAGGTTGGGACCCAGATACGCAGTATTTT.

This clonotype was detected only a few times. The CDR3 DNA is TGTGCCATCGGTGGGGGGACTAGCGGATCCTACGAGCAGTACTTC. Translating it yields CAIGGGTSGSYEQYF. The V call is TRBV10-3, the J call TRBJ2-7; 11 nucleotides align to TRBD2. Per the germline V gene, CDR1 is ENHRY and CDR2 is SYGVKD. V lost 8 bases, J lost 1 base, and 7 bases stayed unmatched. This CDR3 contains 15 residues.

The chain carries TRBV4-1 and TRBJ2-5; TRBD2 matches at 8 bases. The CDR3 runs 15 residues. Germline CDR1 MGHRA, CDR2 YSYEKL. The J segment lost 4 bases and the V segment lost 1 base, leaving 5 bases of the junction unmatched. The CDR3 protein is CASSQAERGGETQYF. The CDR3 region has the DNA TGCGCCAGCAGCCAAGCGGAACGGGGGGGAGAGACCCAGTACTTC.

The chain has TRBV7-6 and TRBJ2-5; D not certain. V was trimmed by 1 base and J by 4 bases, leaving 7 bases between them. The germline V gene encodes CDR1 SGHVS and CDR2 FNYEAQ. CDR3 length: 13 residues. Here the CDR3 DNA reads TGTGCCAGCAGCTTAGGCTTTGCAGAGACCCAGTACTTC. This codes for CASSLGFAETQYF. Complete variable domain (other parts from reference TRBV7-6 and TRBJ2-5): GAGVSQSPRYKVTKRGQDVALRCDPISGHVSLYWYRQALGQGPEFLTYFNYEAQQDKSGLPNDRFSAERPEGSISTLTIQRTEQRDSAMYRCASSLGFAETQYFGPGTRLLVL.

This clonotype has at least ten counts. V and J are TRBV20-1 and TRBJ2-5; a possible D gene is TRBD1 (5 bases). This CDR3 region has 10 residues. V lost 6 bases to trimming and J lost 7 bases, with 9 bases between them. In germline, CDR1 is DFQATT, CDR2 SNEGSKA (reference sequence). The CDR3 here is CSAQGATQYF. In nucleotides, the CDR3 is TGCAGTGCCCAGGGTGCGACCCAGTACTTC.

The table lists this clonotype with a few counts. The chain couples TRBV20-1 to TRBJ1-2; no firm D call. Trimming stripped 1 base from V and 1 base from J, with 13 bases between. CDR3 length equals 15 residues. The germline gives CDR1 DFQATT, CDR2 SNEGSKA (reference sequence). The CDR3 DNA reads TGCAGTGCTAGAGCGGTGAGCAGCATTAACTATGGCTACACCTTC. This translates into CSARAVSSINYGYTF.

This sequence joins TRBV12-3 or TRBV12-4 and TRBJ2-1; 11 bases fit TRBD2. J gave up 4 bases and V 7 bases, and 6 bases lay outside the gene matches. CDR3 length equals 15 residues. Written as DNA, the CDR3 is TGTGCCAGCACCCTTAGCGGGGGGGCTTACAATGAGCAGTTCTTC. Its protein is CASTLSGGAYNEQFF.

The chain has TRBV4-1 and TRBJ2-1; 7 nucleotides match TRBD2. This CDR3 region has 16 residues. Germline lookup yields CDR1 MGHRA and CDR2 YSYEKL. After removal of 1 base from V and 3 bases from J, the junction contained 6 bases not matched to a gene. In nucleotides, the CDR3 is TGCGCCAGCAGCCAAGGCGGGACTAACATCTACAATGAGCAGTTCTTC. It specifies CASSQGGTNIYNEQFF.

J is TRBJ2-1 and V is TRBV7-9; TRBD2 matches at 8 bases. The CDR3 is made up of 16 amino acids. Germline assignment: CDR1 SEHNR and CDR2 FQNEAQ (reference sequence). The V gene end was trimmed by 6 bases and the J gene end by 4 bases; junction bases not matched to a gene: 11. The CDR3 spells CASSEWTGGGYNEQFF. The CDR3 DNA reads TGTGCCAGCAGTGAATGGACGGGCGGGGGGTACAATGAGCAGTTCTTC.

This chain links TRBV4-2 with TRBJ1-6; TRBD1 matches 10 bases. The V segment lost 0 bases and the J segment 8 bases; nucleotides outside the gene matches: 4. The CDR3 is made up of 16 amino acids. Germline CDR1 reads LGHNA; CDR2 reads YNFKEQ. The CDR3 loop reads CASSQELGQGYSPLHF. As DNA, the CDR3 is TGTGCCAGCAGCCAAGAATTGGGACAGGGGTATTCACCCCTCCACTTT.

J is TRBJ2-7 and V is TRBV7-8; 12 bases are shared with TRBD2. Trimming took 1 base from V and 4 from J; bases not matched to a gene: 5. Germline CDR1 SGHVS, CDR2 FQNEAQ. The CDR3 has 16 residues. The CDR3 here is CASSLEGLAGWYEQYF. The CDR3 region has the DNA TGTGCCAGCAGCTTAGAAGGACTAGCGGGGTGGTACGAGCAGTACTTC.

This clonotype has more than one count but fewer than ten. The chain is built from TRBV12-3 or TRBV12-4 and TRBJ2-1, with D possibly TRBD2 on 5 matching bases. Trimming pared 6 bases from V and 7 bases from J, leaving 13 bases between. The CDR3 sequence is 13 residues long. The CDR3 sequence is CASSPTTLNEQFF. DNA of the CDR3: TGTGCCAGCAGCCCGACTACCCTTAATGAGCAGTTCTTC.

Regarding this clonotype: A clone one base away is much larger, so this may be a read error. The CDR3 spells CSASPRLAAKDTQHF. The CDR3, as DNA: TGCAGTGCTAGTCCCAGACTAGCGGCTAAAGATACGCAGCATTTT. This chain uses TRBV20-1 with TRBJ2-3; D gene ambiguous. Matching the DNA end better, TRBJ1-5 makes the J call doubtful. Germline loops: CDR1 DFQATT, CDR2 SNEGSKA (reference sequence). The CDR3 consists of 15 residues.

V gene TRBV11-2 combines with J gene TRBJ2-1; D is undetermined. V lost 0 bases and J 1 base, leaving 10 bases between the germline ends. Germline values: CDR1 SGHAT, CDR2 FQNNGV. There are 16 residues in the CDR3. CDR3 nucleotide sequence: TGTGCCAGCAGCTTAGAGACTTTGCTTTCCTACAATGAGCAGTTCTTC. It is translated as CASSLETLLSYNEQFF.

This chain links TRBV7-8 with TRBJ1-1, with a tentative D call TRBD1 (5 bases). The V and J ends lost 4 bases and 1 base respectively, with 10 bases between them. The CDR3 contains 14 residues. Germline CDR1 is SGHVS and CDR2 is FQNEAQ. CDR3 nucleotide sequence: TGTGCCAGCAGCTCAGATGGGGGGAACACTGAAGCTTTCTTT. Encoded protein: CASSSDGGNTEAFF. Using reference TRBV7-8 and TRBJ1-1 for the parts outside the CDR3, the full variable domain is GAGVSQSPRYKVAKRGQDVALRCDPISGHVSLFWYQQALGQGPEFLTYFQNEAQLDKSGLPSDRFFAERPEGSVSTLKIQRTQQEDSAVYLCASSSDGGNTEAFFGQGTRLTVV.

This clonotype appeared a few times. J is TRBJ1-2 and V is TRBV7-2; D may be TRBD1 (5 bases). There are 13 residues in the CDR3. V was cut by 1 base and J by 8 bases, with 11 bases left in between. Germline V gives CDR1 SGHTA, CDR2 FQGNSA. The CDR3 region is CASSLGEGAGYTF. The DNA of the CDR3 is TGTGCCAGCAGCTTAGGGGAAGGGGCCGGCTACACCTTC. Drawing the rest from reference TRBV7-2 and TRBJ1-2, the complete variable domain is GAGVSQSPSNKVTEKGKDVELRCDPISGHTALYWYRQSLGQGLEFLIYFQGNSAPDKSGLPSDRFSAERTGGSVSTLTIQRTQQEDSAVYLCASSLGEGAGYTFGSGTRLTVV.

The rearrangement uses TRBV4-1 and TRBJ1-4, with a weak D call TRBD1 (5 bases). The CDR3 is 15 amino acids. The germline V and J ends were trimmed by 1 base and 3 bases, with 9 bases remaining between them. The germline gives CDR1 MGHRA, CDR2 YSYEKL. Here the CDR3 reads CASSQGDGSNEKLFF. The CDR3 nucleotides read TGCGCCAGCAGCCAAGGGGACGGGTCTAATGAAAAACTGTTTTTT.

The genes are TRBV7-2 and TRBJ2-3, with TRBD1 matching over 10 bases. The V segment lost 5 bases and the J segment 3 bases; nucleotides outside the gene matches: 2. Germline V gene lookup returns CDR1 SGHTA and CDR2 FQGNSA. CDR3 length: 14 amino acids. The CDR3 here is CASSRGQGTDTQYF. In DNA form, the CDR3 reads TGTGCCAGCAGCCGGGGACAGGGGACAGATACGCAGTATTTT.

CDR3: CASSLAIIGAGADTQYF. The CDR3 nucleotides read TGTGCCAGCAGCTTAGCGATTATTGGGGCCGGGGCAGATACGCAGTATTTT. The rearrangement joins TRBV7-2 to TRBJ2-3; tentatively, D is TRBD1 or TRBD2 (5 bases each). The CDR3 has 17 amino acids. The V end was cut by 0 bases, the J end by 4 bases, with 17 bases between. Germline CDR1 is SGHTA and CDR2 is FQGNSA.

The chain is built from TRBV20-1 and TRBJ2-5; a possible D gene is TRBD1 (6 bases). This CDR3 spans 14 amino acids. Trimming removed 3 bases at V and 2 bases at J, with 13 bases between. The germline V gene encodes CDR1 DFQATT and CDR2 SNEGSKA (reference sequence). The CDR3: CSARPGTPQETQYF. CDR3 nucleotide sequence: TGCAGTGCTAGGCCCGGGACACCACAAGAGACCCAGTACTTC.

This clonotype was seen at least ten times. Here the CDR3 DNA reads TGTGCCAGCAGTTACGGGTTGAGCTCCTACAATGAGCAGTTCTTC. Amino acid sequence: CASSYGLSSYNEQFF. The chain uses TRBV6-5 and TRBJ2-1; D is undetermined. The CDR3 sequence is 15 residues long. The V and J ends lost 2 bases and 0 bases respectively, with 8 bases between them. Germline V lookup: CDR1 MNHEY, CDR2 SVGAGI.

The chain combines TRBV5-1 with TRBJ2-1, with TRBD1 identical over 8 bases. The V segment lost 0 bases and the J segment 9 bases; nucleotides outside the gene matches: 5. Germline assignment: CDR1 SGHRS and CDR2 YFSETQ. The CDR3 has 14 amino acids. CDR3 amino acids: CASSLDRGNGEQFF. CDR3 nucleotides: TGCGCCAGCAGCTTGGACAGGGGGAACGGTGAGCAGTTCTTC.

The table lists this clonotype with a count of one. The chain employs TRBV6-2 or TRBV6-3 and TRBJ2-1; D might be TRBD1 (6 bases). The V gene lost 6 bases and the J gene lost 5 bases, with 14 bases spanning the gap. This CDR3 has 14 amino acids. The germline CDR1 and CDR2 sequences are MNHEY and SVGEGT. The CDR3 nucleotides read TGTGCCAGCAGCGACGCGGACAGAGACAATGAGCAGTTCTTC. Translating gives CASSDADRDNEQFF.